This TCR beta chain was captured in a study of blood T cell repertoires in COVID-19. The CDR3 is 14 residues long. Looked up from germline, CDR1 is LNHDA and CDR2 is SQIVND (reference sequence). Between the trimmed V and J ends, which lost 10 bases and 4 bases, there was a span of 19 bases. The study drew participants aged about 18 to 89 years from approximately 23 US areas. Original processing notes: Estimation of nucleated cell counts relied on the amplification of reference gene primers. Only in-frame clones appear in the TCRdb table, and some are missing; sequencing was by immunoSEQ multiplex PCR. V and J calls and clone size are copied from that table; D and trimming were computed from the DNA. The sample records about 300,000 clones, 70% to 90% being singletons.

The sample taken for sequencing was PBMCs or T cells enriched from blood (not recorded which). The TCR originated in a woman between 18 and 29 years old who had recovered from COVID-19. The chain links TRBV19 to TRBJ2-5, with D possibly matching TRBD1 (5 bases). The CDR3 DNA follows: TGTGCCACCCGGCCACAGGCCCGATTAGAGACCCAGTACTTC. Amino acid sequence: CATRPQARLETQYF.